This T cell receptor beta chain was obtained from a study of human T cells and chemical hapten exposure (dated by TCRdb to about 2021). Looking at the study overall: Libraries were combined into a pool for sequencing, and differences in TCR yield between samples came mainly from small differences in library volumes within the pool. This study followed changes in the peripheral blood TCR repertoire in vivo during primary and secondary sensitization of alopecia patients to the hapten diphenylcyclopropenone (DPC).

Trimmed from V: 7 bases; trimmed from J: 3 bases; junction bases lacking a gene match: 7. Including the terminal cysteine and phenylalanine, the CDR3 comprises 14 residues. CDR3 DNA is the only sequence kept; it has 42 bases, read in frame from the first base. Per the germline V gene (reference sequence), LNHDA is the CDR1 and SQIVND is the CDR2. On this clonotype: What this receptor recognizes is not known. Qualities for individual bases were not recorded, and no much larger clone is one base off.

Unfractionated whole blood was collected in Tempus Blood RNA tubes, and total RNA was extracted from that blood. Roughly 5 healthy volunteers served as TCR sequencing controls and were bled at day 0, 2 weeks and 6 weeks. During library preparation, unique molecular identifiers were attached to individual cDNA molecules so that TCRs could be counted quantitatively and reproducibly. From each blood RNA sample, both TCR alpha and TCR beta chains were sequenced. Per the authors' processing: A median of roughly 100,000 TCRs per sample was observed, with a range of roughly 20,000 to 700,000. V, J and CDR3 annotation of the TCR reads was performed with the Decombinator software suite. For the PS versus PT1 abundance plots, all samples were subsampled to the same number of TCRs (28,000). Expanded TCRs were defined as absent before sensitization and observed at least eight times at the 2-week time point. The public sequencing data were trimmed at Q25 with fastp and processed into clonotypes with MiXCR by TCRdb, which kept only in-frame beta chains. Identical CDR3 proteins give one entry, which carries the most common genes and DNA. TCRdb, rather than the study authors, made the V and J calls. This sample has around 120,000 distinct CDR3 sequences in its table, and 8.5% to 9% of those were observed once. The ten most abundant clones make up about 1.4% of the sample.

General findings and caveats noted by the study authors: No change with DPC sensitization was found in the number of TCRs above 1 in 1000 frequency, and no evidence of global repertoire structure alterations was found. After repeated subsampling, changes were observed in the strength of the expansion versus patch-test correlation and in the threshold at which the correlation became significant.

This receptor chain uses TRBV19 and TRBJ2-5, and 8 junction bases match TRBD1. This receptor was obtained from a human donor in good health. Some clones in this sample may be carry-over from other donors' samples. Donor details come from another sample of the same person, matched by shared clones. The specimen sequenced was whole blood. The sequence in DNA is TGTGCCAGTACCCCGCGGGGACAGGAAGAGACCCAGTACTTC. This codes for CASTPRGQEETQYF.